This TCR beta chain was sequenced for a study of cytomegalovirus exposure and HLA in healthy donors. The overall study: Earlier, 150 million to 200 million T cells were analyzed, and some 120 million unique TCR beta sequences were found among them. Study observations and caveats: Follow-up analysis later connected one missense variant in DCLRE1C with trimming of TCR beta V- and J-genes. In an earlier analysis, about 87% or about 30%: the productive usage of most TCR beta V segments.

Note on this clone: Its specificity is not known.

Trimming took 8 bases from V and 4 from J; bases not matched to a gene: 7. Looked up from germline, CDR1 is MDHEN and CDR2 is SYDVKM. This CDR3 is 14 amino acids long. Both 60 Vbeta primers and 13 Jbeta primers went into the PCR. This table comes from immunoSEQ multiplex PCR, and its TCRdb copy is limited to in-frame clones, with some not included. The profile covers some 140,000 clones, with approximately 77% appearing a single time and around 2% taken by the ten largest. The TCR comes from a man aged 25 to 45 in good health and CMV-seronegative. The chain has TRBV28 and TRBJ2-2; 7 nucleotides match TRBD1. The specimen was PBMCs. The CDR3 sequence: CASPRGDSTGELFF. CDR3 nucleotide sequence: TGTGCCAGCCCGCGTGGGGACAGCACCGGGGAGCTGTTTTTT.